These 26 T cell receptor beta chains were sequenced from one sample in a study of blood T cell repertoires in COVID-19. Some clones are missing from TCRdb's copy, which holds only in-frame ones; the method was immunoSEQ multiplex PCR. In the table there are about 500,000 clones, about 88% of which are singletons. What was sequenced was peripheral blood. The source of these receptors is a man aged 18 to 29 with COVID-19, enrolled during active disease.

On this clone: Other DNA variants within this sample encode the same CDR3. The chain recombines TRBV19 with TRBJ1-6, with a possible D match to TRBD1 (5 bases). Looked up from germline, CDR1 is LNHDA and CDR2 is SQIVND (reference sequence). The CDR3 is 12 amino acids. With 7 bases removed from V and 7 bases from J, the gap between germline ends came to 8 bases. CDR3 coding DNA: TGTGCCAGTATGCAGGGAAATTCACCCCTCCACTTT. Residues: CASMQGNSPLHF. The entire variable domain, with the rest obtained from reference TRBV19 and TRBJ1-6, is as follows: DGGITQSPKYLFRKEGQNVTLSCEQNLNHDAMYWYRQDPGQGLRLIYYSQIVNDFQKGDIAEGYSVSREKKESFPLTVTSAQKNPTAFYLCASMQGNSPLHFGNGTRLTVT.

This clone has a count of ten or more. This CDR3 reads CASSFTQRDEQFF. The CDR3 DNA follows: TGTGCCAGCAGTTTTACCCAGAGGGATGAGCAGTTCTTC. The rearrangement joins TRBV12-3 or TRBV12-4 to TRBJ2-1, with a possible D match to TRBD2 (5 bases). The germline V and J ends were trimmed by 3 bases and 8 bases, with 11 bases remaining between them. The CDR3 is 13 amino acids.

The J gene is TRBJ1-6, the V gene TRBV4-2, with a possible D match to TRBD1 (5 bases). Germline CDR1 reads LGHNA; CDR2 reads YNFKEQ. This CDR3 contains 15 residues. V shed 0 bases and J shed 10 bases, with 13 bases lying between them. The CDR3 nucleotides are TGTGCCAGCAGCCAAGATTCCAGGGTCGGGTCACCCCTCCACTTT. This sequence encodes CASSQDSRVGSPLHF.

The chain combines TRBV5-4 with TRBJ2-7; 7 nucleotides agree with TRBD2. V lost 3 bases to trimming and J lost 6 bases; unmatched junction nucleotides: 9. Germline CDR1 is SGHNT and CDR2 is YYREEE (reference sequence). There are 14 residues in the CDR3. CDR3 in amino acids: CASSSRGLMGEQYF. The CDR3 DNA is TGTGCCAGCAGCTCACGGGGACTAATGGGCGAGCAGTACTTC.

As to this clone: An end of the junction does not agree with germline; a read error may underlie this. The chain uses TRBV14 and TRBJ2-5, with TRBD1 identical over 8 bases. The germline gives CDR1 SGHDN, CDR2 FVKESK. The CDR3 covers 13 residues. This chain's CDR3 is CASSQLSGGREDF. CDR3 in DNA: TGTGCCAGCAGCCAGCTCTCAGGGGGCAGGGAAGACTTC.

The chain links TRBV10-1 to TRBJ2-2; 8 positions match TRBD2. The germline V gene encodes CDR1 WNHNN and CDR2 SYGVQD (reference sequence). Trimming cost V 0 bases and J 6 bases; bases outside gene matches: 3. The CDR3 has 15 residues. CDR3 amino acids: CASSESRGGAGELFF. In DNA form, the CDR3 reads TGCGCCAGCAGTGAGTCCCGGGGGGGCGCCGGGGAGCTGTTTTTT.

The CDR3: CASSLVAAPGETQYF. CDR3 sequence (DNA): TGTGCCAGCAGCTTGGTAGCCGCCCCGGGGGAGACCCAGTACTTC. The gene calls are TRBV5-6 and TRBJ2-5, with a weak D call TRBD2 (5 bases). The V gene's germline CDR1 is SGHDT and CDR2 YYEEEE. The ends were cut back, 0 bases at V and 5 bases at J, with 14 bases in the middle. The CDR3 consists of 15 residues.

The genes are TRBV2 and TRBJ1-5, with TRBD1 as a possible D gene (5 bases). The germline gives CDR1 SNHLY, CDR2 FYNNEI. The ends were cut back, 3 bases at V and 2 bases at J, with 20 bases in the middle. CDR3 length: 18 residues. CDR3 region: CASSESRTSLPGNQPQHF. The CDR3, as DNA: TGTGCCAGCAGTGAGTCCCGGACATCCTTGCCGGGCAATCAGCCCCAGCATTTT.

The chain combines TRBV6-5 with TRBJ1-1; 7 bases match TRBD1. CDR3 size: 15 residues. The J segment lost 1 base and the V segment lost 8 bases, leaving 10 bases of the junction unmatched. The germline V gene encodes CDR1 MNHEY and CDR2 SVGAGI. The CDR3 reads CASGPGQPGNTEAFF. CDR3 coding DNA: TGTGCCAGCGGACCGGGACAGCCTGGGAACACTGAAGCTTTCTTT.

This clone came up once. The chain is built from TRBV7-2 and TRBJ2-7; D remains ambiguous. Germline CDR1 is SGHTA and CDR2 is FQGNSA. The V and J ends lost 5 bases and 0 bases respectively, with 8 bases between them. This CDR3 region has 13 residues. CDR3 in DNA: TGTGCCAGCAGCGAGCTTGGCTCCTACGAGCAGTACTTC. Translating it yields CASSELGSYEQYF.

The chain links TRBV29-1 to TRBJ2-1; the match to TRBD2 covers 14 bases. This CDR3 has 16 amino acids. Unmatched junction bases numbered 5, after V lost 5 bases and J lost 2 bases. Germline V gives CDR1 SQVTM, CDR2 ANQGSEA. In DNA form, the CDR3 reads TGCAGCGTTCGGGGGACTAGCGGGAGTCCCTACAATGAGCAGTTCTTC. Its translation is CSVRGTSGSPYNEQFF.

The chain carries TRBV18 and TRBJ1-2, with D perhaps TRBD1 (5 bases). CDR3 length: 14 residues. Trimming stripped 1 base from V and 8 bases from J, with 14 bases between. CDR1 KGHSH and CDR2 LQKENI come from the germline V gene. The CDR3 reads CASSPRGQRWGYTF. In nucleotides, the CDR3 is TGTGCCAGCTCACCACGCGGACAACGTTGGGGCTACACCTTC. Combining the CDR3 with reference TRBV18 and TRBJ1-2 gives the whole variable domain NAGVMQNPRHLVRRRGQEARLRCSPMKGHSHVYWYRQLPEEGLKFMVYLQKENIIDESGMPKERFSAEFPKEGPSILRIQQVVRGDSAAYFCASSPRGQRWGYTFGSGTRLTVV.

The CDR3 bases are TGTGCCAGCAGGGTGACGGGGGATACGCAGTATTTT. Translating gives CASRVTGDTQYF. The chain uses TRBV7-9 and TRBJ2-3, with D possibly TRBD2 on 5 matching bases. V lost 6 bases to trimming and J lost 6 bases, with 10 bases between them. In germline, CDR1 is SEHNR, CDR2 FQNEAQ (reference sequence). The CDR3 runs to 12 residues.

CDR3 region: CASSLVPNYGYTF. Written as DNA, the CDR3 is TGTGCCAGCAGTTTAGTCCCAAACTATGGCTACACCTTC. The chain couples TRBV12-3 or TRBV12-4 to TRBJ1-2; D is unclear. Between the trimmed V and J ends, which lost 1 base and 2 bases, there was a span of 5 bases. The CDR3 is 13 amino acids.

V is TRBV7-9 and J is TRBJ2-1; D ambiguous. There are 13 residues in the CDR3. The germline V gene has CDR1 SEHNR and CDR2 FQNEAQ (reference sequence). Trimming took 1 base from V and 13 from J, leaving 14 bases between them. The DNA of the CDR3 is TGTGCCAGCAGCTTAGTAGCAGAAGCCTTACAGTTCTTC. This codes for CASSLVAEALQFF.

V gene TRBV12-3 or TRBV12-4 combines with J gene TRBJ2-7; D unresolved. The CDR3 consists of 13 residues. Trimming left V 1 base short and J 1 base short, with 5 bases between. The CDR3 region is CASSLDLSYEQYF. The DNA for the CDR3 is TGTGCCAGCAGTTTAGACTTATCCTACGAGCAGTACTTC.

The chain combines TRBV29-1 with TRBJ2-2, with 14 positions matching TRBD2. The CDR3 extends over 19 amino acids. The trim removed 6 bases at V and 2 bases at J, leaving 14 bases unmatched. The germline V gene has CDR1 SQVTM and CDR2 ANQGSEA. CDR3 in DNA: TGCAGCGTGCGACTAGCGGGGGGGCCGGGCTCGAGAAACACCGGGGAGCTGTTTTTT. This sequence encodes CSVRLAGGPGSRNTGELFF.

The chain carries TRBV10-3 and TRBJ1-3; TRBD1 agrees at 7 bases. Per the germline V gene, CDR1 is ENHRY and CDR2 is SYGVKD. The CDR3 sequence is 17 residues long. Unmatched junction bases numbered 7, after V lost 0 bases and J lost 2 bases. The CDR3, as DNA: TGTGCCATCAGTGAGTCCCCCTTAACAGGGGCTGGAAACACCATATATTTT. This sequence encodes CAISESPLTGAGNTIYF.

The chain combines TRBV18 with TRBJ2-1; D is possibly TRBD1 (5 bases). Germline V lookup: CDR1 KGHSH, CDR2 LQKENI. V lost 0 bases to trimming and J lost 3 bases, with 21 bases between them. The CDR3 loop spans 19 amino acids. The CDR3 DNA follows: TGTGCCAGCTCACCACCGAATAAATCAGAACCAGGGTTCTACAATGAGCAGTTCTTC. Translating it yields CASSPPNKSEPGFYNEQFF.

The chain joins TRBV9 to TRBJ2-7; 8 nucleotides agree with TRBD1. The V gene end was trimmed by 3 bases and the J gene end by 3 bases; junction bases not matched to a gene: 5. The CDR3 runs to 14 residues. CDR1 is SGDLS and CDR2 is YYNGEE in the germline V gene. The CDR3 sequence is CASSATGAGYEQYF. As DNA, the CDR3 is TGTGCCAGCAGCGCGACAGGGGCTGGCTACGAGCAGTACTTC.

This clone was seen only a few times. The chain has TRBV11-2 and TRBJ1-1; 7 bases agree with TRBD1. Trimming took 5 bases from V and 10 from J; bases not matched to a gene: 7. Germline values: CDR1 SGHAT, CDR2 FQNNGV. This CDR3 has 12 amino acids. DNA of the CDR3: TGTGCCAGCAGCCGCGACAGGGAGAGAGCTTTCTTT. Its protein product is CASSRDRERAFF. The full variable domain, its missing parts supplied by reference TRBV11-2 and TRBJ1-1, is EAGVAQSPRYKIIEKRQSVAFWCNPISGHATLYWYQQILGQGPKLLIQFQNNGVVDDSQLPKDRFSAERLKGVDSTLKIQPAKLEDSAVYLCASSRDRERAFFGQGTRLTVV.

The chain uses TRBV19 and TRBJ2-1; perhaps TRBD2 as D (6 bases). The ends were cut back, 1 base at V and 8 bases at J, with 12 bases in the middle. CDR1 LNHDA and CDR2 SQIVND come from the germline V gene (reference sequence). The CDR3 covers 14 residues. CDR3 sequence (DNA): TGTGCCAGTAGTATAGTCCGGGGGTACCATGAGCAGTTCTTC. It translates to CASSIVRGYHEQFF.

The chain is built from TRBV4-2 and TRBJ1-3, with D unresolved. The V and J ends lost 0 bases and 0 bases respectively, with 6 bases between them. CDR1 and CDR2 from the germline V gene are LGHNA and YNFKEQ. The CDR3 spans 15 residues. CDR3 in amino acids: CASSQEASSGNTIYF. For the CDR3, the DNA is TGTGCCAGCAGCCAAGAGGCCAGCTCTGGAAACACCATATATTTT.

The genes are TRBV21-1 and TRBJ1-1; TRBD1, the table's D call, lacks a check against the DNA. TRBV21-1 is a pseudogene locus. This CDR3 spans 17 amino acids. The chain's CDR3 is CASSKASKQGSSTEAFF. The CDR3 nucleotides read TGTGCCAGCAGCAAAGCGTCGAAGCAGGGCTCGTCCACTGAAGCTTTCTTT.

This clone was seen only a few times. V and J are TRBV25-1 and TRBJ2-5; unclear D gene. The germline CDR1 and CDR2 sequences are MGHDK and SYGVNS. V lost 3 bases to trimming and J lost 2 bases, with 10 bases between them. CDR3 length: 14 amino acids. The CDR3 region has the DNA TGTGCCAGCAGTGACCTGGCAGATCAAGAGACCCAGTACTTC. Encoded protein: CASSDLADQETQYF.

The J gene is TRBJ1-2, the V gene TRBV6-1; no definite D call. The germline V and J ends were trimmed by 1 base and 8 bases, with 11 bases remaining between them. The CDR3 runs 13 residues. Germline V gene sequence: CDR1 MNHNS, CDR2 SASEGT. CDR3 nucleotides: TGTGCCAGCAGTGAAGAGTCGGGAGGGGGCTACACCTTC. It specifies CASSEESGGGYTF.